Below, one T cell receptor beta chain is given with its context. Its specificity is unknown. Sequencing of the DNA from cultured CD4+ T cells was carried out with the Oncomine TCR Beta short-read assay. Via MiXCR, TCRdb re-called the PCR reads, giving one row per CDR3 protein. The sample includes about 10,000 distinct CDR3 sequences, about 77% of them seen just once. The data were obtained in a study of vaccination and CD4 T cells after COVID-19. Study details: Investigators stimulated cells with overlapping spike peptides drawn from SARS-CoV-2, HCoV-NL63, HCoV-OC43 and HCoV-229E. Broader study findings: Median numbers of SARS-CoV-2-reactive clonotypes increased from roughly 19 to 38 (not a significant change).

The treatment: roughly 10-day PBMC culture with coronavirus spike peptide pools or control peptides (ViraFEST assay). Expansion of antigen-specific T cells with peptide pools by ViraFEST preceded sequencing of TCRs. The sequenced material came from CD4+ T cells from blood, cultured in vitro. The receptor comes from a human donor who had recovered from COVID-19.

CDR3 sequence: CASSSRPGAGELFF. The CDR3 nucleotides read TGTGCCAGCAGCTCTCGACCGGGAGCCGGGGAGCTGTTTTTT. V and J are TRBV11-2 and TRBJ2-2, with D possibly matching TRBD2 (6 bases). CDR1 is SGHAT, CDR2 FQNNGV, per germline. The ends were cut back, 4 bases at V and 6 bases at J, with 12 bases in the middle. The CDR3 covers 14 residues.